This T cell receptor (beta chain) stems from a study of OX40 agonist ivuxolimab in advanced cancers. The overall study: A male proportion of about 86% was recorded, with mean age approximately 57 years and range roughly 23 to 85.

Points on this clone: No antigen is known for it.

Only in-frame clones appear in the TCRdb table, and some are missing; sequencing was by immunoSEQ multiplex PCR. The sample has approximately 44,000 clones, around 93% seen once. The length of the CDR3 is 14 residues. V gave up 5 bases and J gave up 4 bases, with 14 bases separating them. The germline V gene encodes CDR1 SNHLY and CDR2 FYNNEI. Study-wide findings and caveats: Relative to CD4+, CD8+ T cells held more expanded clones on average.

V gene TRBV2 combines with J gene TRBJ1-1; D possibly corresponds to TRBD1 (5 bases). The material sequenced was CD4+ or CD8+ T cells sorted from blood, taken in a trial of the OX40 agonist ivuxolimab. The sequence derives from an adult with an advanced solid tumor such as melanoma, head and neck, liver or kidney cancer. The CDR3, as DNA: TGTGCCAGCAGTCCCGGTGGGGGGACCACTGAAGCTTTCTTT. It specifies CASSPGGGTTEAFF.